This TCR beta chain was captured in a study of blood T cell repertoires in COVID-19. Germline loops: CDR1 SNHLY, CDR2 FYNNEI. The trim removed 2 bases at V and 3 bases at J, leaving 10 bases unmatched. The length of the CDR3 is 17 residues. In the authors' workflow: Reference gene primer amplification gave nucleated cell count estimates. The protocol was immunoSEQ multiplex PCR, while the TCRdb copy is restricted to in-frame clones and leaves out a portion. The V and J calls and the clone size are those of that table, but D and trimming were determined from the DNA. The sample includes some 70,000 clones, about nine tenths of them seen just once.

This sequence originates from a man in his fifties or sixties with active COVID-19. Sequences were obtained from peripheral blood. The J gene is TRBJ1-1, the V gene TRBV2; 9 bases are a match to TRBD1. For the CDR3, the DNA is TGTGCCAGCAGTGAAAAGAGGACAGGGGCTTATTACACTGAAGCTTTCTTT. The encoded protein is CASSEKRTGAYYTEAFF. Based on the CDR3 plus reference TRBV2 and TRBJ1-1, the full variable domain is EPEVTQTPSHQVTQMGQEVILRCVPISNHLYFYWYRQILGQKVEFLVSFYNNEISEKSEIFDDQFSVERPDGSNFTLKIRSTKLEDSAMYFCASSEKRTGAYYTEAFFGQGTRLTVV.